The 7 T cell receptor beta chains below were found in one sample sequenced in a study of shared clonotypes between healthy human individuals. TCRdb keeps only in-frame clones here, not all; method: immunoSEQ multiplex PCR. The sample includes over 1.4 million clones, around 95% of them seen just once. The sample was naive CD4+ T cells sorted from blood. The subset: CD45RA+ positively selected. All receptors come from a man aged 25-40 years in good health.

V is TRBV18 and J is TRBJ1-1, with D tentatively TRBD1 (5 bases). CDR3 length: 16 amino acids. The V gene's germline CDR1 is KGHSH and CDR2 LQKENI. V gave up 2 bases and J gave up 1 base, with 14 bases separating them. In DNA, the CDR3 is TGTGCCAGCTCACCATTGGTCGCAGGGTCGAACACTGAAGCTTTCTTT. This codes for CASSPLVAGSNTEAFF.

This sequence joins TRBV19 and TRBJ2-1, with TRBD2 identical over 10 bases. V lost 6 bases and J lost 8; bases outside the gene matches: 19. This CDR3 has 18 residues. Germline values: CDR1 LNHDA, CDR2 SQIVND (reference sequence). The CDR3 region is CASRPWTSGRLKGDEQFF. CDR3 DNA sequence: TGTGCCAGTAGACCCTGGACTAGCGGACGACTAAAGGGGGATGAGCAGTTCTTC.

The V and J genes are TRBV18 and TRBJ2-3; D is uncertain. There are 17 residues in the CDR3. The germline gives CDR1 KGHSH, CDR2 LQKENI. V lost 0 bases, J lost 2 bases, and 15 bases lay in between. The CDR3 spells CASSPPNVFTSTDTQYF. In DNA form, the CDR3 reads TGTGCCAGCTCACCACCGAACGTCTTTACATCCACAGATACGCAGTATTTT. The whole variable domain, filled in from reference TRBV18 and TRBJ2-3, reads NAGVMQNPRHLVRRRGQEARLRCSPMKGHSHVYWYRQLPEEGLKFMVYLQKENIIDESGMPKERFSAEFPKEGPSILRIQQVVRGDSAAYFCASSPPNVFTSTDTQYFGPGTRLTVL.

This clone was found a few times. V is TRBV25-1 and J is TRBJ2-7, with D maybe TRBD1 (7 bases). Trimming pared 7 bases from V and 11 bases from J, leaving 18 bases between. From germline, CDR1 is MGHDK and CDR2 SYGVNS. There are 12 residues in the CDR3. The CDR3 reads CASTRTGLRKYF. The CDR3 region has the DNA TGTGCCAGCACCAGGACAGGACTACGAAAGTACTTC.

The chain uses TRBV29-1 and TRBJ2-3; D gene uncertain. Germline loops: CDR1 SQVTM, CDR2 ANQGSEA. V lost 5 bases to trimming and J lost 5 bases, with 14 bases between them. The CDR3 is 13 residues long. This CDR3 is CSVRQKLVDTQYF. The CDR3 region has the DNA TGCAGCGTTAGGCAAAAGTTGGTAGATACGCAGTATTTT.

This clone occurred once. The CDR3 DNA reads as TGTGCCAGTAGTATAGTAGCGGGGGGCCACGAGCAGTACTTC. It yields the protein CASSIVAGGHEQYF. The rearrangement uses TRBV19 and TRBJ2-7, with 10 bases that match TRBD2. CDR3 size: 14 residues. Per germline, CDR1 LNHDA and CDR2 SQIVND (reference sequence). V trimming: 1 base; J trimming: 5 bases; junction bases outside the gene matches: 2.

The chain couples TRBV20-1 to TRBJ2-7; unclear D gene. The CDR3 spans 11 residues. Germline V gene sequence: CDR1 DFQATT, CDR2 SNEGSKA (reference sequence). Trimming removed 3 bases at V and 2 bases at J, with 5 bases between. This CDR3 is CSASSTYEQYF. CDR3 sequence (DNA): TGCAGTGCTAGTAGTACCTACGAGCAGTACTTC.